Many counts were recorded for the clone carrying this T cell receptor beta chain. As yet, its antigen is unknown. The sample is drawn from a study of beta chain features in type 1 diabetes. The whole isolated RNA underwent reverse transcription, so sequencing captured expressed TCRB transcripts. Some clones are missing from TCRdb's copy, which holds only in-frame ones; the method was immunoSEQ multiplex PCR. The sample contains 130,000 or so clones, approximately 10% of which appear only once. The V gene's germline CDR1 is SEHNR and CDR2 FQNEAQ (reference sequence). This CDR3 is built from 12 residues. The V gene lost 5 bases and the J gene lost 7 bases, with 9 bases spanning the gap. CD4+ naive, central memory, regulatory and stem cell-like memory subsets were isolated by sorting on CD45RO/CCR7/CD25/CD127/CD95/CD27. Study-level points and caveats: The question left open here concerned HLA type influencing TCRB rearrangement. The naive, central memory and Treg TCRB repertoires of patients appeared to be more similar to one another than those of healthy donors.

The rearrangement uses TRBV7-9 and TRBJ2-1; no clear D. Sequenced input: central memory CD4+ T cells from blood. The sequence was obtained from a woman between 40 and 50 years old in good health. The DNA of the CDR3 is TGTGCCAGCAGCCCAGGTTCGAATGAGCAGTTCTTC. Protein: CASSPGSNEQFF.